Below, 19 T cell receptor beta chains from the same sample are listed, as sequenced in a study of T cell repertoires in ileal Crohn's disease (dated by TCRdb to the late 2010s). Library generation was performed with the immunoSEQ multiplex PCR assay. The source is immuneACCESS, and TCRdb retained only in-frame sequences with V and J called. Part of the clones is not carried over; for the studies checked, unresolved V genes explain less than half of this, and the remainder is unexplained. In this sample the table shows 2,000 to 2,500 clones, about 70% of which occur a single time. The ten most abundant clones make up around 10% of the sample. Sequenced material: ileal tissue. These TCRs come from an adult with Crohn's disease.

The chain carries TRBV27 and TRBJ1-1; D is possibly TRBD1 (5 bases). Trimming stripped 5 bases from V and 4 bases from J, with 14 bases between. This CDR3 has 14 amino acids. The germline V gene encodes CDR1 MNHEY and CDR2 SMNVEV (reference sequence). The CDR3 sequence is CASSLQGWGTEAFF. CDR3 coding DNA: TGTGCCAGCAGTCTCCAGGGTTGGGGCACTGAAGCTTTCTTT.

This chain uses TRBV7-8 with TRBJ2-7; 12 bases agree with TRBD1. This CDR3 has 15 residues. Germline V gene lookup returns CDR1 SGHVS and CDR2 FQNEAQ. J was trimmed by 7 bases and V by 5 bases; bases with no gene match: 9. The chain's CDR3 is CASSPGTGGVGEQYF. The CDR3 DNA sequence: TGTGCCAGCAGCCCTGGGACAGGGGGCGTGGGGGAGCAGTACTTC.

For the CDR3, the DNA is TGTGCCTGGAGGACAGGGGAAGCAGATACGCAGTATTTT. Amino acid sequence: CAWRTGEADTQYF. The genes are TRBV30 and TRBJ2-3; 8 bases line up with TRBD1. The CDR3 extends over 13 amino acids. Per germline, CDR1 GTSNPN and CDR2 SVGIG (reference sequence). The V segment lost 3 bases and the J segment 4 bases; nucleotides outside the gene matches: 3.

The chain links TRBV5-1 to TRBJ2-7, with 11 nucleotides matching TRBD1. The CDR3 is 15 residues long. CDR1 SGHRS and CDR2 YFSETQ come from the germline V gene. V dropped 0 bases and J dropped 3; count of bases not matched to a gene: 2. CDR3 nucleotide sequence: TGCGCCAGCAGCTTGGTGGGGACAGGGGGCTACGAGCAGTACTTC. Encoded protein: CASSLVGTGGYEQYF.

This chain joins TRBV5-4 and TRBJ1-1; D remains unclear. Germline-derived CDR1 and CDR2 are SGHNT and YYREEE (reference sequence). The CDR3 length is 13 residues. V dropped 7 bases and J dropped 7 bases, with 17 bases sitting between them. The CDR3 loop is CASGASLVREAFF. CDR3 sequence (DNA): TGTGCCAGCGGTGCGTCACTCGTACGTGAAGCTTTCTTT.

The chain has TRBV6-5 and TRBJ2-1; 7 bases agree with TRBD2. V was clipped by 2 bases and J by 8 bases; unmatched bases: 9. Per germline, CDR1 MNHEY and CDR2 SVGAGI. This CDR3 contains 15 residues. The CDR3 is CASSYAGGGKHEQFF. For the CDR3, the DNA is TGTGCCAGCAGTTACGCTGGGGGGGGGAAGCATGAGCAGTTCTTC.

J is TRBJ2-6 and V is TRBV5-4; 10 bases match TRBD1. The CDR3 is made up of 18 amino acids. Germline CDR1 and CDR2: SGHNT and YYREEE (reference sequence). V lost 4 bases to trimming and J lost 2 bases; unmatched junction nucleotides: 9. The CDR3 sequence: CASSSMTGGPTGANVLTF. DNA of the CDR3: TGTGCCAGCAGCAGCATGACAGGGGGCCCCACTGGGGCCAACGTCCTGACTTTC. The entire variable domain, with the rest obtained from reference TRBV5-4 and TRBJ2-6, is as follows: ETGVTQSPTHLIKTRGQQVTLRCSSQSGHNTVSWYQQALGQGPQFIFQYYREEENGRGNFPPRFSGLQFPNYSSELNVNALELDDSALYLCASSSMTGGPTGANVLTFGAGSRLTVL.

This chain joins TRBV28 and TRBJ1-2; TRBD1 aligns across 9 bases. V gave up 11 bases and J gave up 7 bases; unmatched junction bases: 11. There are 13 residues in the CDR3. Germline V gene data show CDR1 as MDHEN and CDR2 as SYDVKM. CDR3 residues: CALTDRGGSGYTF. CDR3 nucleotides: TGTGCCCTCACGGACAGGGGAGGCTCTGGCTACACCTTC.

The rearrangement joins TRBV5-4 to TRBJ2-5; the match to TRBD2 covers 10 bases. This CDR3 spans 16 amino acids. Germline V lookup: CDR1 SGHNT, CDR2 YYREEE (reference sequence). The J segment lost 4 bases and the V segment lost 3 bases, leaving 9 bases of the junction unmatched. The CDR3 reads CASSSGTSVHRETQYF. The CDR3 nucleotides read TGTGCCAGCAGCTCCGGGACTAGCGTCCATAGAGAGACCCAGTACTTC.

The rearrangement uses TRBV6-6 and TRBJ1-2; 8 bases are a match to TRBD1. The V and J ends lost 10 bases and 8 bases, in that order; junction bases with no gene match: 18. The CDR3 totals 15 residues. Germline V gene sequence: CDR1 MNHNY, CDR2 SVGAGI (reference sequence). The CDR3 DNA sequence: TGTGCCACCAACTTGCCGGGACAGGAAGCGGGAGGCTACACCTTC. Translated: CATNLPGQEAGGYTF.

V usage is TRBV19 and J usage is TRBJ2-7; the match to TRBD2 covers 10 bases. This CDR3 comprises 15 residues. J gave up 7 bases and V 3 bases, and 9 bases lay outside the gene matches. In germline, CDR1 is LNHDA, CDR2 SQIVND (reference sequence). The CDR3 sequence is CASSILTSGKREQYV. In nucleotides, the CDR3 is TGTGCCAGTAGTATTTTAACTAGCGGGAAGAGGGAGCAGTACGTC.

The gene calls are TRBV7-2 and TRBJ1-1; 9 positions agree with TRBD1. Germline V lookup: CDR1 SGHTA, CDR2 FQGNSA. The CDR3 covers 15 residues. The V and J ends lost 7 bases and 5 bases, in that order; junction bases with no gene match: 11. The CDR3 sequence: CASTQGGTGWTEAFF. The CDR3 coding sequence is TGTGCCAGCACCCAAGGTGGGACAGGGTGGACTGAAGCTTTCTTT.

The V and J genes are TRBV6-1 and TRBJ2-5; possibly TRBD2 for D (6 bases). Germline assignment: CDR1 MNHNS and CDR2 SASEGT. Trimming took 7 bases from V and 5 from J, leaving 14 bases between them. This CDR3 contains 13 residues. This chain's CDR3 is CASITLGRETQYF. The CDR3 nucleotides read TGTGCCAGCATTACCTTGGGGAGGGAGACCCAGTACTTC.

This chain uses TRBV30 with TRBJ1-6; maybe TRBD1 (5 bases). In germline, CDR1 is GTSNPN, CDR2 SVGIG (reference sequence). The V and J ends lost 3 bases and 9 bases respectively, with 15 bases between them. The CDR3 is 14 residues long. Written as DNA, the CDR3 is TGTGCCTGGAGGCCCAAGGGGTGGGCTTCACCCCTCCACTTT. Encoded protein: CAWRPKGWASPLHF.

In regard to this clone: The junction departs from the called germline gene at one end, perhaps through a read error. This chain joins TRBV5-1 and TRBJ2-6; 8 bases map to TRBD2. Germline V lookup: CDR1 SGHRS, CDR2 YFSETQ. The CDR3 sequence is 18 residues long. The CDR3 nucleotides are TGTGCCAGCAGCCGAGGCGGACTAGCCGTGCCTGGGGCCAACGTCCTGACTTTC. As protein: CASSRGGLAVPGANVLTF.

CDR3 DNA sequence: TGTGCCAGCAGTCGGACTAGCGGGAGAGCGGATACGCAGTATTTT. Translating it yields CASSRTSGRADTQYF. The chain is built from TRBV6-9 and TRBJ2-3, with TRBD2 identical over 13 bases. The CDR3 length is 15 residues. Germline values: CDR1 MNHGY, CDR2 SVAAGI. The V segment lost 5 bases and the J segment 6 bases; nucleotides outside the gene matches: 5.

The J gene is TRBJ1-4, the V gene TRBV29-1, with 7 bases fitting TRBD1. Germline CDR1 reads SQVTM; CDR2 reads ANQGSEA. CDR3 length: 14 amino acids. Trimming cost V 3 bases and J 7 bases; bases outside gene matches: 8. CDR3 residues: CSVDIGGASEKLFF. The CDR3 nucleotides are TGCAGCGTTGACATAGGGGGCGCAAGTGAAAAACTGTTTTTT. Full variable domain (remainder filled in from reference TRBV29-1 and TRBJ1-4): SAVISQKPSRDICQRGTSLTIQCQVDSQVTMMFWYRQQPGQSLTLIATANQGSEATYESGFVIDKFPISRPNLTFSTLTVSNMSPEDSSIYLCSVDIGGASEKLFFGSGTQLSVL.

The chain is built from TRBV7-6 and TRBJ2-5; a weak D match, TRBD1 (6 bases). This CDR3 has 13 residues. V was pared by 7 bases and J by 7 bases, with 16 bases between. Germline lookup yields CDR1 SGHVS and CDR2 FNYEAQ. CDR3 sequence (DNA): TGTGCCAGCACCCCAACAGGGAAAGGGACCCAGTACTTC. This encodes CASTPTGKGTQYF.

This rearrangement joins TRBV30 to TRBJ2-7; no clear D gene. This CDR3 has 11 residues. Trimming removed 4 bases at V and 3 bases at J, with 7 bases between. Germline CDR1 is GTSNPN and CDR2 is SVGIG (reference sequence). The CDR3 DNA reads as TGTGCCTGGACTTCGGGCTACGAGCAGTACTTC. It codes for CAWTSGYEQYF.